This passage covers 17 T cell receptor beta chains from one sample sequenced in a study of blood T cell repertoires in COVID-19. TCRdb's copy holds only in-frame clones and misses some; the assay was immunoSEQ multiplex PCR. The repertoire holds under 120,000 clones, with around 84% as singletons. The sequencing input was peripheral blood. Every receptor here comes from a human donor in a cohort sampled during active COVID-19.

CDR3 amino acids: CASSLRTSGRLPSYEQYF. The DNA of the CDR3 is TGTGCCAGCAGCTTGAGGACTAGCGGGAGGCTCCCGTCCTACGAGCAGTACTTC. The genes are TRBV12-1 and TRBJ2-7; the table names TRBD2, a call not compared with the DNA. TRBV12-1 constitutes a pseudogene. The CDR3 is 18 amino acids.

This clone was seen more than once but under ten times. This rearrangement joins TRBV19 to TRBJ2-2, with D possibly being TRBD2 (7 bases). The length of the CDR3 is 15 residues. CDR1 and CDR2 (germline): LNHDA, SQIVND (reference sequence). Trimming stripped 5 bases from V and 6 bases from J, with 16 bases between. CDR3 region: CASSPSGGRAGELFF. The CDR3, as DNA: TGTGCCAGTAGTCCCTCCGGGGGGCGGGCCGGGGAGCTGTTTTTT. The full variable domain, completed using reference TRBV19 and TRBJ2-2, is DGGITQSPKYLFRKEGQNVTLSCEQNLNHDAMYWYRQDPGQGLRLIYYSQIVNDFQKGDIAEGYSVSREKKESFPLTVTSAQKNPTAFYLCASSPSGGRAGELFFGEGSRLTVL.

The chain recombines TRBV2 with TRBJ1-1; 9 bases fit TRBD1. CDR3 length: 13 residues. J gave up 4 bases and V 4 bases, and 1 base lay outside the gene matches. CDR1 and CDR2 from the germline V gene are SNHLY and FYNNEI. The CDR3 DNA follows: TGTGCCAGCAGTGCGGGACAGGGCACTGAAGCTTTCTTT. Translating it yields CASSAGQGTEAFF.

The chain links TRBV27 to TRBJ1-5, with 7 bases identical to TRBD1. The CDR3 has 15 residues. CDR1 and CDR2 from the germline V gene are MNHEY and SMNVEV (reference sequence). J lost 4 bases, V lost 4 bases, and 7 bases had no gene match. The CDR3 sequence: CASSSLGQPNQPQHF. The CDR3 DNA sequence: TGTGCCAGCAGTTCATTGGGACAGCCAAATCAGCCCCAGCATTTT.

The chain carries TRBV9 and TRBJ2-3, with a weak D call TRBD1 (6 bases). V lost 3 bases and J 0 bases, leaving 17 bases between the germline ends. Germline values: CDR1 SGDLS, CDR2 YYNGEE. The CDR3 extends over 17 amino acids. CDR3 bases: TGTGCCAGCAGCGCCGGAACCGGGACACCTAGCACAGATACGCAGTATTTT. It encodes CASSAGTGTPSTDTQYF. Based on the CDR3 plus reference TRBV9 and TRBJ2-3, the full variable domain is DSGVTQTPKHLITATGQRVTLRCSPRSGDLSVYWYQQSLDQGLQFLIQYYNGEERAKGNILERFSAQQFPDLHSELNLSSLELGDSALYFCASSAGTGTPSTDTQYFGPGTRLTVL.

The chain has TRBV4-2 and TRBJ2-7; perhaps TRBD2 as D (6 bases). Per the germline V gene, CDR1 is LGHNA and CDR2 is YNFKEQ. Deletions cut 1 base from V and 0 bases from J, with 10 bases between. CDR3 length: 15 residues. CDR3 amino acids: CASSQVAGGSYEQYF. The CDR3 DNA sequence: TGTGCCAGCAGCCAAGTAGCCGGGGGCTCCTACGAGCAGTACTTC.

The chain employs TRBV28 and TRBJ1-2, with 8 nucleotides matching TRBD1. Per germline, CDR1 MDHEN and CDR2 SYDVKM. There are 15 residues in the CDR3. The V segment lost 5 bases and the J segment 0 bases; nucleotides outside the gene matches: 5. The chain's CDR3 is CASSRGQAANYGYTF. The CDR3 coding sequence is TGTGCCAGCAGTCGGGGACAGGCCGCTAACTATGGCTACACCTTC.

The rearrangement links TRBV6-4 to TRBJ2-3, with 7 bases aligning to TRBD2. Germline CDR1 is MRHNA and CDR2 is SNTAGT. Trimming removed 9 bases from V and 1 base from J; junction bases left unmatched: 4. The CDR3 spans 13 residues. The CDR3 is CASPLAGTDTQYF. CDR3 sequence (DNA): TGTGCCAGTCCCCTAGCGGGCACAGATACGCAGTATTTT.

This clone was observed once. CDR3 protein: CATSRDLRGVDTEAFF. CDR3 coding DNA: TGTGCCACCAGCAGAGATCTGCGGGGGGTAGACACTGAAGCTTTCTTT. The chain links TRBV15 to TRBJ1-1; possible D gene TRBD1, 5 bases. This CDR3 has 16 residues. Looked up from germline, CDR1 is LNHNV and CDR2 is YYDKDF (reference sequence). V lost 0 bases, J lost 3 bases, and 14 bases lay in between.

A remark on this clone: The germline gene is not matched at one end of the junction; a read error may be the cause. The J gene is TRBJ2-6, the V gene TRBV5-8; tentative D call: TRBD1 (5 bases). Germline values: CDR1 SGHTS, CDR2 YDEGEE. This CDR3 region has 13 residues. Here the CDR3 reads CASSLDIANVLTF. Here the CDR3 DNA reads TGTGCCAGCAGTTTGGACATCGCCAACGTCCTGACTTTC.

The V call is TRBV19, the J call TRBJ1-5; the match to TRBD1 covers 9 bases. The length of the CDR3 is 15 residues. Unmatched junction bases numbered 4, after V lost 5 bases and J lost 2 bases. CDR1 LNHDA and CDR2 SQIVND come from the germline V gene (reference sequence). CDR3 sequence (DNA): TGTGCCAGTAGTCAGACAGGGGGAGGCAATCAGCCCCAGCATTTT. As protein: CASSQTGGGNQPQHF.

The chain combines TRBV28 with TRBJ1-2; 11 positions match TRBD1. Germline V gene lookup returns CDR1 MDHEN and CDR2 SYDVKM. Germline trimming cut 2 bases from V and 12 bases from J; bases unmatched to any gene: 5. The CDR3 consists of 13 residues. This chain's CDR3 is CASSLRDRGGDTF. CDR3 in DNA: TGTGCCAGCAGTTTACGGGACAGGGGGGGAGACACCTTC.

The chain joins TRBV18 to TRBJ1-5, with TRBD1 identical over 7 bases. In germline, CDR1 is KGHSH, CDR2 LQKENI. With 3 bases clipped from V and 5 bases from J, the junction kept 7 bases outside the gene matches. The CDR3 consists of 15 residues. The CDR3 loop reads CASSPRQGRDQPQHF. The CDR3 DNA reads as TGTGCCAGCTCACCGAGACAGGGTAGGGATCAGCCCCAGCATTTT. Together with reference TRBV18 and TRBJ1-5, the CDR3 gives the full variable domain: NAGVMQNPRHLVRRRGQEARLRCSPMKGHSHVYWYRQLPEEGLKFMVYLQKENIIDESGMPKERFSAEFPKEGPSILRIQQVVRGDSAAYFCASSPRQGRDQPQHFGDGTRLSIL.

The chain has TRBV6-8 and TRBJ1-2; 7 nucleotides match TRBD1. The CDR3 is 14 residues long. V gave up 4 bases and J gave up 7 bases; unmatched junction bases: 9. CDR1 is MNHGY and CDR2 is SAAAGT in the germline V gene. DNA of the CDR3: TGTGCCAGCAGTTGCGACAGGGCCGATGGTGGCTACACCTTC. Translated, it gives CASSCDRADGGYTF.

This clone showed up just once. The chain couples TRBV28 to TRBJ1-6; perhaps TRBD1 as D (5 bases). V lost 3 bases, J lost 10 bases, and 7 bases lay in between. The germline V gene has CDR1 MDHEN and CDR2 SYDVKM. CDR3 length equals 12 residues. The CDR3 spells CASSFQGSPLHF. For the CDR3, the DNA is TGTGCCAGCAGTTTCCAGGGCTCACCCCTCCACTTT.

This rearrangement joins TRBV5-1 to TRBJ1-6; D might be TRBD1 (5 bases). The germline V gene encodes CDR1 SGHRS and CDR2 YFSETQ. CDR3 size: 14 residues. Trimming took 1 base from V and 8 from J, leaving 10 bases between them. The CDR3 DNA follows: TGCGCCAGCAGCTTGTCGGGGGGGGATTCACCCCTCCACTTT. Protein: CASSLSGGDSPLHF.

In this sample, this clone turned up a few times. The chain employs TRBV28 and TRBJ2-7; the match to TRBD1 covers 7 bases. After removal of 8 bases from V and 4 bases from J, the junction contained 5 bases not matched to a gene. CDR1 MDHEN and CDR2 SYDVKM come from the germline V gene. The CDR3 has 12 amino acids. This CDR3 reads CASYEQGYEQYF. The CDR3 DNA reads TGTGCCAGCTACGAACAGGGGTACGAGCAGTACTTC.